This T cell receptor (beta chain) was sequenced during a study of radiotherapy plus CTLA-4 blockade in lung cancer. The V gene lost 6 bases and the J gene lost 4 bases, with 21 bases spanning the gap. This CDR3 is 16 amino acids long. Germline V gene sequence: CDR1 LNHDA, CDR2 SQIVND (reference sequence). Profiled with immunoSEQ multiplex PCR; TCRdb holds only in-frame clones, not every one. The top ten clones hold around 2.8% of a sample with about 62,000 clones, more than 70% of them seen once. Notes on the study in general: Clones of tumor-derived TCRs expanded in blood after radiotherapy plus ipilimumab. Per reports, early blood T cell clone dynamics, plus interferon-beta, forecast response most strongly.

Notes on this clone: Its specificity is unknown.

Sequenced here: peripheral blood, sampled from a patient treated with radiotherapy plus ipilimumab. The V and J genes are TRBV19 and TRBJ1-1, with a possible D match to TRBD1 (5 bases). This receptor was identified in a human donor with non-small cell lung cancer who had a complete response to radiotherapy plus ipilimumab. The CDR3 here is CASSLRGGLLSTEAFF. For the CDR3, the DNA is TGTGCCAGTAGCCTAAGGGGAGGGTTGCTCTCCACTGAAGCTTTCTTT.